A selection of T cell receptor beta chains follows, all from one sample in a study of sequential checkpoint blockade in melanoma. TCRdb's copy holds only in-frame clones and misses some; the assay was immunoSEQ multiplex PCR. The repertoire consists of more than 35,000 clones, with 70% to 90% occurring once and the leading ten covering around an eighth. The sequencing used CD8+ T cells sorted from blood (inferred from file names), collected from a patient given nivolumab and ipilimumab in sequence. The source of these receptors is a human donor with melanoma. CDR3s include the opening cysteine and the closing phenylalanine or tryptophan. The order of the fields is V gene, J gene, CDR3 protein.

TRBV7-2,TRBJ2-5,CASSLPGWETQYF
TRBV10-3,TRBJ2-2,CAISEPTSTSTGELFF
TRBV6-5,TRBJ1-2,CASSYSSTGVDYGYTF
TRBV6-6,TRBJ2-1,CASSYRTGLGDNEQFF
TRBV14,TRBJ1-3,CASSQEFSGWNSGNTIYF
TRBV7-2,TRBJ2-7,CASSPYPSGSYEQYF
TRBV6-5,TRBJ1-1,CASSYDPGSDQAFF
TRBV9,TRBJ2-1,CASSVASPRNEQFF
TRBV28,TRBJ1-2,CASSRDRVNYGYTF
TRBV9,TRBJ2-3,CASSASSGGLTDTQYF
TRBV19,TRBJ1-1,CASSIAGGADTEAFF
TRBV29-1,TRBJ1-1,CSVGDRGLVTEAFF
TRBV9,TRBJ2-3,CASSDSGASTDTQYF
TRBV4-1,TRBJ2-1,CASSQELAGAYNEQFF
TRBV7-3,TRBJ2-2,CASSLPKEGLNTGELFF
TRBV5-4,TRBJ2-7,CASSLRGPAYEQYF
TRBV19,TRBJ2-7,CASSPGSASYEQYF
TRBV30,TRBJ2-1,CAWGDSRGEQFF
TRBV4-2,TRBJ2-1,CASSLRTSHPDEQFF
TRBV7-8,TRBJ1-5,CASSPTGFNQPQHF
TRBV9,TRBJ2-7,CASSAGGTPQEQYF
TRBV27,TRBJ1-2,CASSFVPTAHGYTF
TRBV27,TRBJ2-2,CASSSPNTRAPGELFF
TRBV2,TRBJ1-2,CASSEIEDTAKGYTF
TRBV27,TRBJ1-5,CASGVFNQPQHF
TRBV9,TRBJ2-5,CASSVVTGIQETQYF
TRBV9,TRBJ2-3,CASSVLADTQYF
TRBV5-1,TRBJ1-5,CASSLGLLGENQPQHF
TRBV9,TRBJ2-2,CASSPGQSPGELFF
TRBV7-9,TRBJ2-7,CASIEQGREQYF
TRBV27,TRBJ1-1,CASSYRGGVYTEAFF
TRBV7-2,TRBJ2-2,CASSLHPLSGRAFGGELFF
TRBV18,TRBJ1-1,CASSPGGLTEAFF
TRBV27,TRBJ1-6,CASSGPRPRGWANSPLHF
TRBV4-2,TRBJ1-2,CASSQDEGGRGYTF
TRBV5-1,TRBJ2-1,CASSPSGLAENEQFF
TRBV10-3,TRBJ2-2,CAISETVTGELFF
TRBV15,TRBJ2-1,CATSEAGEWDEQFF
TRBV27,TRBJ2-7,CASTKSGGRFYEQYF
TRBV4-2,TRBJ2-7,CASSQGGWETGEQYF
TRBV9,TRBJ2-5,CASSVGGRLAETQYF
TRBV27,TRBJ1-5,CASSLAGQGRPQHF